A single sample is the source of the 30 T cell receptor beta chains below, sequenced in a study of brain T cells in children with intractable seizures. Sequenced by immunoSEQ multiplex PCR; TCRdb stores in-frame clones only, minus some. The data contain tens of thousands of clones, about 93% of them singletons. Here the sequenced sample was peripheral blood, taken at surgery. The receptors come from a girl aged 2 to 9 with Rasmussen encephalitis and intractable seizures.

The rearrangement joins TRBV6-1 to TRBJ1-5, with TRBD1 matching over 9 bases. Germline V gene lookup returns CDR1 MNHNS and CDR2 SASEGT. The CDR3 totals 15 residues. The ends lost 2 bases at V and 6 bases at J; junction bases unmatched: 5. CDR3: CASSEIGQGRQPQHF. CDR3 DNA: TGTGCCAGCAGTGAAATCGGACAGGGGCGTCAGCCCCAGCATTTT.

V and J are TRBV7-3 and TRBJ2-3; D perhaps matches TRBD1 (6 bases). The CDR3 is made up of 15 amino acids. V lost 2 bases and J 0 bases, leaving 9 bases between the germline ends. In germline, CDR1 is SGHTA, CDR2 FQGTGA. Here the CDR3 DNA reads TGTGCCAGCAGCTTAGGTAGGGGGAGCACAGATACGCAGTATTTT. Its protein product is CASSLGRGSTDTQYF.

The rearrangement uses TRBV10-3 and TRBJ2-1; 8 positions match TRBD2. The CDR3 has 15 residues. V was pared by 2 bases and J by 3 bases, with 3 bases of the junction left unmatched. Per the germline V gene, CDR1 is ENHRY and CDR2 is SYGVKD. The CDR3 loop reads CAISEPSGHYNEQFF. Written as DNA, the CDR3 is TGTGCCATCAGTGAGCCTAGCGGGCACTACAATGAGCAGTTCTTC.

This chain uses TRBV6-6 with TRBJ1-5, with 8 bases identical to TRBD1. Germline lookup yields CDR1 MNHNY and CDR2 SVGAGI (reference sequence). Trimming at V came to 5 bases and at J to 0 bases, leaving 15 bases not matched to a gene. This CDR3 spans 19 amino acids. Here the CDR3 DNA reads TGTGCCAGCAGTCCAAACTTCGGACAGGGAACATATAGCAATCAGCCCCAGCATTTT. The encoded protein is CASSPNFGQGTYSNQPQHF.

This chain joins TRBV29-1 and TRBJ2-5; either TRBD1 or TRBD2 may supply D (5 bases each). Looked up from germline, CDR1 is SQVTM and CDR2 is ANQGSEA. This CDR3 has 15 residues. Trimming shortened V by 0 bases and J by 5 bases, and 16 bases separated the two germline ends. CDR3 sequence reads: CSVEDGDAPGETQYF. CDR3 coding DNA: TGCAGCGTTGAAGATGGGGACGCACCGGGGGAGACCCAGTACTTC. Looking up the rest from reference TRBV29-1 and TRBJ2-5 gives the full variable domain: SAVISQKPSRDICQRGTSLTIQCQVDSQVTMMFWYRQQPGQSLTLIATANQGSEATYESGFVIDKFPISRPNLTFSTLTVSNMSPEDSSIYLCSVEDGDAPGETQYFGPGTRLLVL.

This clone was found once. This rearrangement joins TRBV2 to TRBJ2-7; no reliable D call. V was shortened by 1 base and J by 2 bases, with 9 bases between the two germline ends. The CDR3 has 14 residues. Germline V lookup: CDR1 SNHLY, CDR2 FYNNEI. CDR3 DNA: TGTGCCAGCAGTGAAGTGGCAGGACCCTACGAGCAGTACTTC. Protein sequence: CASSEVAGPYEQYF.

CDR3 sequence: CASSLGVSGRVNTGELFF. DNA of the CDR3: TGTGCCAGCAGCTTAGGGGTTAGCGGGAGGGTGAACACCGGGGAGCTGTTTTTT. V gene TRBV7-8 combines with J gene TRBJ2-2, with 11 bases lining up with TRBD2. Germline V gene data show CDR1 as SGHVS and CDR2 as FQNEAQ. This CDR3 comprises 18 residues. J was trimmed by 1 base and V by 1 base; bases with no gene match: 5.

This chain uses TRBV6-5 with TRBJ1-4; D not certain. The CDR3 is made up of 15 amino acids. With 6 bases removed from V and 4 bases from J, the gap between germline ends came to 15 bases. Germline values: CDR1 MNHEY, CDR2 SVGAGI. CDR3 loop: CASRKTASGNEKLFF. The CDR3 DNA reads as TGTGCCAGCAGGAAAACGGCCAGCGGTAATGAAAAACTGTTTTTT.

The V and J genes are TRBV7-2 and TRBJ2-1; 7 bases line up with TRBD2. V shed 4 bases, J shed 0 bases, and the junction held 12 bases outside the gene matches. CDR1 is SGHTA, CDR2 FQGNSA, per germline. The CDR3 consists of 18 residues. CDR3 DNA: TGTGCCAGCAGCTCGGGGCCGGGGGGAAACAGCTCCTACAATGAGCAGTTCTTC. It encodes CASSSGPGGNSSYNEQFF.

CDR3 residues: CASSIVGGYTF. The CDR3 nucleotides are TGTGCCAGTAGTATCGTAGGTGGCTACACCTTC. The chain is built from TRBV19 and TRBJ1-2; D not certain. CDR3 length: 11 residues. CDR1 is LNHDA and CDR2 is SQIVND in the germline V gene (reference sequence). V gave up 3 bases and J gave up 7 bases, with 6 bases separating them.

The chain is built from TRBV29-1 and TRBJ2-7; possibly TRBD2 for D (5 bases). Germline CDR1 and CDR2: SQVTM and ANQGSEA. CDR3 length equals 12 residues. Trimming left V 5 bases short and J 9 bases short, with 17 bases between. The CDR3 sequence: CSVHRAPRGQYF. CDR3 DNA: TGCAGCGTTCACCGGGCCCCCCGGGGGCAGTACTTC.

The gene calls are TRBV24-1 and TRBJ1-2; D perhaps matches TRBD1 (5 bases). CDR1 and CDR2 from the germline V gene are KGHDR and SFDVKD. This CDR3 region has 13 residues. V gave up 6 bases and J gave up 3 bases, with 10 bases separating them. CDR3 region: CATSLTGHYGYTF. Written as DNA, the CDR3 is TGTGCCACCAGTCTCACGGGACACTATGGCTACACCTTC.

The chain is built from TRBV5-1 and TRBJ2-5; D perhaps matches TRBD2 (6 bases). CDR3 length: 16 amino acids. V was trimmed by 4 bases and J by 5 bases, leaving 21 bases between them. Per the germline V gene, CDR1 is SGHRS and CDR2 is YFSETQ. CDR3 nucleotides: TGCGCCAGCAGCCCCCCCGTGGGAGCGGCGGGGGAGACCCAGTACTTC. It codes for CASSPPVGAAGETQYF.

The genes are TRBV30 and TRBJ1-6; D might be TRBD1 (5 bases). The germline V and J ends were trimmed by 5 bases and 3 bases, with 11 bases remaining between them. The CDR3 spans 14 residues. Germline-derived CDR1 and CDR2 are GTSNPN and SVGIG (reference sequence). CDR3 region: CAWQEGLYNSPLHF. The CDR3 DNA reads TGTGCCTGGCAGGAGGGGCTCTATAATTCACCCCTCCACTTT.

The chain is built from TRBV25-1 and TRBJ2-7; 7 positions agree with TRBD2. CDR3 length: 14 residues. V was clipped by 5 bases and J by 3 bases; unmatched bases: 7. The germline gives CDR1 MGHDK, CDR2 SYGVNS. The CDR3 protein is CASSSRGGLYEQYF. For the CDR3, the DNA is TGTGCCAGCAGTTCTCGCGGGGGACTCTACGAGCAGTACTTC.

J is TRBJ2-2 and V is TRBV20-1, with D possibly being TRBD2 (6 bases). V lost 3 bases to trimming and J lost 6 bases, with 20 bases between them. Germline-derived CDR1 and CDR2 are DFQATT and SNEGSKA (reference sequence). The CDR3 extends over 16 amino acids. The CDR3 DNA reads TGCAGTGCTAGTGTATCGAAGGGGAGGAGGTCCGGGGAGCTGTTTTTT. Translated: CSASVSKGRRSGELFF.

The gene calls are TRBV7-9 and TRBJ1-2, with TRBD1 matching over 9 bases. J gave up 3 bases and V 6 bases, and 8 bases lay outside the gene matches. The CDR3 is 15 residues long. Germline assignment: CDR1 SEHNR and CDR2 FQNEAQ (reference sequence). CDR3 nucleotides: TGTGCCAGCAGGGACACCGGGACAGGGCACTATGGCTACACCTTC. As protein: CASRDTGTGHYGYTF.

The chain recombines TRBV7-9 with TRBJ2-7; 8 bases are a match to TRBD1. V lost 4 bases, J lost 3 bases, and 5 bases stayed unmatched. CDR1 is SEHNR, CDR2 FQNEAQ, per germline (reference sequence). The CDR3 is 14 residues long. In nucleotides, the CDR3 is TGTGCCAGCAGCTGGGGACAGGCCGGCTACGAGCAGTACTTC. Translation gives CASSWGQAGYEQYF. The whole variable domain, remainder taken from reference TRBV7-9 and TRBJ2-7, is DTGVSQNPRHKITKRGQNVTFRCDPISEHNRLYWYRQTLGQGPEFLTYFQNEAQLEKSRLLSDRFSAERPKGSFSTLEIQRTEQGDSAMYLCASSWGQAGYEQYFGPGTRLTVT.

The J gene is TRBJ1-2, the V gene TRBV5-1, with D tentatively TRBD1 (5 bases). V was trimmed by 1 base and J by 8 bases, leaving 12 bases between them. CDR1 SGHRS and CDR2 YFSETQ come from the germline V gene. The CDR3 is 13 residues long. CDR3 bases: TGCGCCAGCAGCTTGTGGGACGCGGGAGGCTACACCTTC. Translation: CASSLWDAGGYTF.

The chain combines TRBV19 with TRBJ1-1, with 8 bases that match TRBD1. Germline-derived CDR1 and CDR2 are LNHDA and SQIVND (reference sequence). CDR3 size: 14 residues. The V segment lost 3 bases and the J segment 7 bases; nucleotides outside the gene matches: 7. Written as DNA, the CDR3 is TGTGCCAGTAGTATTCGGACAGGGCATCTTGAAGCTTTCTTT. It translates to CASSIRTGHLEAFF. The whole variable domain, filled in from reference TRBV19 and TRBJ1-1, reads DGGITQSPKYLFRKEGQNVTLSCEQNLNHDAMYWYRQDPGQGLRLIYYSQIVNDFQKGDIAEGYSVSREKKESFPLTVTSAQKNPTAFYLCASSIRTGHLEAFFGQGTRLTVV.

The V gene is TRBV6-6, the J gene TRBJ2-3; 12 nucleotides align to TRBD2. V lost 6 bases, J lost 3 bases, and 4 bases stayed unmatched. Germline V CDR1 and CDR2: MNHNY, SVGAGI (reference sequence). This CDR3 region has 15 residues. CDR3 nucleotide sequence: TGTGCCAGCAGCCTTGGACTAGCGGGGACAGATACGCAGTATTTT. It specifies CASSLGLAGTDTQYF.

This clone has a handful of counts. V usage is TRBV6-1 and J usage is TRBJ1-5, with a tentative D call TRBD1 (6 bases). Germline V gene sequence: CDR1 MNHNS, CDR2 SASEGT. Deletions cut 8 bases from V and 5 bases from J, with 13 bases between. CDR3 length: 13 amino acids. The CDR3 spells CASRDRPYQPQHF. CDR3 DNA: TGTGCCAGCCGAGACAGGCCTTATCAGCCCCAGCATTTT.

J is TRBJ1-3 and V is TRBV19; D remains ambiguous. This CDR3 is built from 15 residues. The V end lost 4 bases, the J end lost 0 bases, and 10 bases lay between the germline ends. Germline CDR1 LNHDA, CDR2 SQIVND (reference sequence). The DNA of the CDR3 is TGTGCCAGTAGTAAAGGCGCCGGCTCTGGAAACACCATATATTTT. Protein product: CASSKGAGSGNTIYF. Variable domain in full (rest from reference TRBV19 and TRBJ1-3): DGGITQSPKYLFRKEGQNVTLSCEQNLNHDAMYWYRQDPGQGLRLIYYSQIVNDFQKGDIAEGYSVSREKKESFPLTVTSAQKNPTAFYLCASSKGAGSGNTIYFGEGSWLTVV.

The rearrangement uses TRBV30 and TRBJ1-5; TRBD1 might be the D (6 bases). This CDR3 region has 17 residues. V lost 1 base to trimming and J lost 1 base, with 17 bases between them. Looked up from germline, CDR1 is GTSNPN and CDR2 is SVGIG (reference sequence). Here the CDR3 reads CAWSELGGRGSNQPQHF. The CDR3, as DNA: TGTGCCTGGAGTGAGTTGGGGGGGCGCGGAAGCAATCAGCCCCAGCATTTT.

The chain joins TRBV18 to TRBJ2-6; the D is unclear. CDR1 KGHSH and CDR2 LQKENI come from the germline V gene. CDR3 length: 16 residues. With 1 base removed from V and 0 bases from J, the gap between germline ends came to 7 bases. CDR3 loop: CASSPLADSGANVLTF. As DNA, the CDR3 is TGTGCCAGCTCACCACTCGCAGACTCTGGGGCCAACGTCCTGACTTTC.

V usage is TRBV20-1 and J usage is TRBJ1-4; D not resolved. The CDR3 covers 10 residues. The germline gives CDR1 DFQATT, CDR2 SNEGSKA (reference sequence). Trimming pared 7 bases from V and 6 bases from J, leaving 6 bases between. CDR3 in DNA: TGCAGTGTCTTCTATGAAAAACTGTTTTTT. Its protein product is CSVFYEKLFF.

The rearrangement joins TRBV27 to TRBJ1-3; 10 nucleotides match TRBD1. This CDR3 is built from 17 residues. Germline CDR1 reads MNHEY; CDR2 reads SMNVEV (reference sequence). With V trimmed by 6 bases and J by 0 bases, 8 bases remained unmatched. The CDR3 DNA sequence: TGTGCCAGCAGCCGTGACAGGGGGCCATACTCTGGAAACACCATATATTTT. It specifies CASSRDRGPYSGNTIYF.

The chain joins TRBV2 to TRBJ1-1, with no clear D. CDR3 size: 11 residues. Germline loops: CDR1 SNHLY, CDR2 FYNNEI. Between the trimmed V and J ends, which lost 6 bases and 5 bases, there was a span of 7 bases. CDR3 coding DNA: TGTGCCAGCAGGGGGAGGACTGAAGCTTTCTTT. Translating gives CASRGRTEAFF.

The V call is TRBV12-3 or TRBV12-4, the J call TRBJ1-1, with 8 bases aligning to TRBD1. After removal of 6 bases from V and 8 bases from J, the junction contained 5 bases not matched to a gene. This CDR3 is built from 12 residues. The CDR3 DNA reads TGTGCCAGCAGAATCCGGGACAGGGAAGCTTTCTTT. Encoded protein: CASRIRDREAFF.

The CDR3 protein is CASSLGQGTEAFF. For the CDR3, the DNA is TGCGCCAGCAGCCTAGGACAGGGGACTGAAGCTTTCTTT. The chain has TRBV4-1 and TRBJ1-1; TRBD1 matches 9 bases. The germline CDR1 and CDR2 sequences are MGHRA and YSYEKL. V was pared by 4 bases and J by 5 bases, with 2 bases of the junction left unmatched. CDR3 length equals 13 residues.